The 5 T cell receptor beta chains below come from one sample, sequenced in a study of beta chain features in type 1 diabetes. Every isolated RNA sample was fully reverse transcribed, so sequencing captured expressed TCRB transcripts. Some clones are missing from TCRdb's copy, which holds only in-frame ones; the method was immunoSEQ multiplex PCR. The repertoire holds about 410,000 clones, with approximately 14% as singletons. Material for sequencing was naive CD4+ T cells from blood. These receptors originate from a man aged 25-40 years in good health.

In the case of this clone: Other DNA sequences of this sample code for an identical CDR3. The CDR3, as DNA: TGCAGTGCTAGGGGGCTTCATGGCTACACCTTC. It is translated as CSARGLHGYTF. The genes are TRBV20-1 and TRBJ1-2; D might be TRBD1 (5 bases). Germline V gives CDR1 DFQATT, CDR2 SNEGSKA (reference sequence). This CDR3 is 11 amino acids long. Trimming cost V 3 bases and J 6 bases, with 8 bases left between them.

J is TRBJ1-2 and V is TRBV19; D perhaps matches TRBD1 (5 bases). Germline V CDR1 and CDR2: LNHDA, SQIVND (reference sequence). V was cut by 6 bases and J by 10 bases, with 18 bases left in between. This CDR3 has 13 residues. The CDR3 is CASSTGRQLAYTF. The CDR3 DNA sequence: TGTGCCAGTAGCACCGGTAGACAGTTGGCCTACACCTTC. The full variable domain, rest sourced from reference TRBV19 and TRBJ1-2, is DGGITQSPKYLFRKEGQNVTLSCEQNLNHDAMYWYRQDPGQGLRLIYYSQIVNDFQKGDIAEGYSVSREKKESFPLTVTSAQKNPTAFYLCASSTGRQLAYTFGSGTRLTVV.

Only a few counts were recorded for this clone. This sequence joins TRBV7-2 and TRBJ2-5; tentatively, D is TRBD2 (6 bases). Trimming took 1 base from V and 10 from J, leaving 13 bases between them. Germline V gene lookup returns CDR1 SGHTA and CDR2 FQGNSA. The CDR3 has 13 amino acids. The CDR3 region is CASSLDLQGGQYF. In nucleotides, the CDR3 is TGTGCCAGCAGCTTAGATTTGCAGGGAGGCCAGTACTTC.

The chain employs TRBV27 and TRBJ2-1; D may be TRBD2 (5 bases). Trimming removed 1 base from V and 8 bases from J, with 18 bases in between. Germline CDR1 MNHEY, CDR2 SMNVEV (reference sequence). The CDR3 has 16 amino acids. The CDR3 nucleotides read TGTGCCAGCAGTTTATTGACTAATCCTGGAGCCGATGAGCAGTTCTTC. Protein product: CASSLLTNPGADEQFF.

The rearrangement links TRBV27 to TRBJ2-5, with no clear D. V lost 4 bases to trimming and J lost 4 bases, with 10 bases between them. CDR3 length: 13 residues. The germline V gene encodes CDR1 MNHEY and CDR2 SMNVEV (reference sequence). CDR3 bases: TGTGCCAGCAGTTCCTTACAGTCAGAGACCCAGTACTTC. Translation gives CASSSLQSETQYF.